This entry lists 20 T cell receptor beta chains sequenced from one sample in a study of cytomegalovirus exposure and HLA in healthy donors. The PCR contained 60 Vbeta and 13 Jbeta primers. Here immunoSEQ multiplex PCR was the method, and the copy in TCRdb shows in-frame clones only, minus some. The table includes about 77,000 clones, around three quarters detected once. Sequenced: PBMCs. The receptors stem from a man in his forties or fifties in good health and CMV-seronegative.

The CDR3 DNA is TGCGCCAGCAGCCCACCCCGGGGTGGGACCCAGTACTTC. It yields the protein CASSPPRGGTQYF. This chain joins TRBV5-1 and TRBJ2-5; maybe TRBD2 (5 bases). The CDR3 spans 13 residues. Germline V CDR1 and CDR2: SGHRS, YFSETQ. Trimming removed 4 bases at V and 7 bases at J, with 14 bases between.

This chain uses TRBV18 with TRBJ1-6; the match to TRBD1 covers 10 bases. The CDR3 is made up of 15 amino acids. With 3 bases clipped from V and 7 bases from J, the junction kept 3 bases outside the gene matches. The germline V gene encodes CDR1 KGHSH and CDR2 LQKENI. This chain's CDR3 is CASSPGQGENSPLHF. The CDR3 coding sequence is TGTGCCAGCTCACCTGGACAGGGGGAGAATTCACCCCTCCACTTT.

V is TRBV2 and J is TRBJ2-3, with 10 bases fitting TRBD2. V was pared by 7 bases and J by 5 bases, with 9 bases of the junction left unmatched. CDR3 size: 15 residues. The germline gives CDR1 SNHLY, CDR2 FYNNEI. This CDR3 is CASNPGLALGDTQYF. The CDR3 nucleotides read TGTGCCAGCAATCCGGGACTAGCGCTAGGAGATACGCAGTATTTT.

The chain links TRBV2 to TRBJ2-2; possible D gene TRBD2, 6 bases. Per the germline V gene, CDR1 is SNHLY and CDR2 is FYNNEI. With 6 bases removed from V and 7 bases from J, the gap between germline ends came to 15 bases. The CDR3 loop spans 14 amino acids. CDR3: CASRRDQTGGELFF. CDR3 nucleotides: TGTGCCAGCAGGCGGGACCAAACAGGCGGGGAGCTGTTTTTT.

J is TRBJ2-7 and V is TRBV5-1, with D possibly matching TRBD2 (6 bases). Trimming pared 0 bases from V and 3 bases from J, leaving 13 bases between. The CDR3 sequence is 15 residues long. The germline CDR1 and CDR2 sequences are SGHRS and YFSETQ. The CDR3, as DNA: TGCGCCAGCAGCTTGGGAACGGGGGTCGTCTACGAGCAGTACTTC. Protein product: CASSLGTGVVYEQYF.

The chain links TRBV11-2 to TRBJ2-3, with TRBD2 as a possible D gene (5 bases). The CDR3 runs 17 residues. CDR1 and CDR2 from the germline V gene are SGHAT and FQNNGV. The V and J ends lost 5 bases and 0 bases respectively, with 18 bases between them. The CDR3 nucleotides read TGTGCCAGCAGCGCCCCCCCGGGAACCCTAAGCACAGATACGCAGTATTTT. It codes for CASSAPPGTLSTDTQYF.

V usage is TRBV5-1 and J usage is TRBJ1-1; D not certain. The CDR3 sequence is 16 residues long. V lost 1 base and J lost 6, with 19 bases in between. Germline assignment: CDR1 SGHRS and CDR2 YFSETQ. The DNA for the CDR3 is TGCGCCAGCAGCTTGTCGAGGGCTGGGTTGATCCCTGAAGCTTTCTTT. Its protein product is CASSLSRAGLIPEAFF.

The gene calls are TRBV7-2 and TRBJ2-7, with a weak D call TRBD1 (5 bases). There are 13 residues in the CDR3. Germline CDR1 SGHTA, CDR2 FQGNSA. V was clipped by 0 bases and J by 6 bases, with 9 bases between them. This CDR3 is CASSLATGREQYF. DNA for the CDR3: TGTGCCAGCAGCTTAGCAACAGGACGCGAGCAGTACTTC.

V and J are TRBV6-5 and TRBJ2-7; D is possibly TRBD2 (5 bases). Looked up from germline, CDR1 is MNHEY and CDR2 is SVGAGI. V lost 2 bases, J lost 2 bases, and 13 bases lay in between. The CDR3 sequence is 15 residues long. In nucleotides, the CDR3 is TGTGCCAGCAGTTACCGACTATCGTCCCCCTACGAGCAGTACTTC. Translating it yields CASSYRLSSPYEQYF.

The table lists this clone with a few counts. The V and J genes are TRBV6-1 and TRBJ1-2; no firm D call. The CDR3 is 13 residues long. V lost 6 bases to trimming and J lost 2 bases, with 10 bases between them. Germline V gene lookup returns CDR1 MNHNS and CDR2 SASEGT. CDR3 in DNA: TGTGCCAGCAGGGACCCGGGAAACTATGGCTACACCTTC. Amino acids: CASRDPGNYGYTF.

This clone has only a few counts. This chain uses TRBV5-5 with TRBJ2-1; perhaps TRBD2 as D (5 bases). Germline CDR1 SGHKS, CDR2 YYEKEE (reference sequence). The CDR3 has 16 amino acids. V was clipped by 4 bases and J by 3 bases, with 17 bases between them. The CDR3 nucleotides read TGTGCCAGCAGCCTAGGGCTAGGGAGCGGCTACAATGAGCAGTTCTTC. Encoded protein: CASSLGLGSGYNEQFF.

This clone was picked up a small number of times. The gene calls are TRBV10-3 and TRBJ1-1; D call uncertain. Germline loops: CDR1 ENHRY, CDR2 SYGVKD. Trimming removed 7 bases from V and 4 bases from J, with 13 bases in between. CDR3 length equals 13 residues. The CDR3 DNA is TGTGCCATCATCGAGAGGGAGGGCACTGAAGCTTTCTTT. Protein: CAIIEREGTEAFF.

V usage is TRBV7-3 and J usage is TRBJ2-7; possibly TRBD1 for D (6 bases). The CDR3 is made up of 15 amino acids. Germline CDR1 SGHTA, CDR2 FQGTGA. V dropped 1 base and J dropped 3 bases, with 13 bases sitting between them. CDR3 sequence: CASSLRAGVNYEQYF. The CDR3 DNA is TGTGCCAGCAGCTTAAGGGCAGGGGTCAACTACGAGCAGTACTTC.

The chain couples TRBV9 to TRBJ1-2; 10 positions agree with TRBD1. The germline CDR1 and CDR2 sequences are SGDLS and YYNGEE. Trimming at V came to 4 bases and at J to 7 bases, leaving 4 bases not matched to a gene. The CDR3 consists of 13 residues. The CDR3 region is CASSPRTGGGYTF. DNA of the CDR3: TGTGCCAGCAGCCCCCGGACAGGGGGTGGCTACACCTTC.

V is TRBV18 and J is TRBJ1-2, with D perhaps matching TRBD1 (6 bases). V lost 3 bases and J 3 bases, leaving 14 bases between the germline ends. The V gene's germline CDR1 is KGHSH and CDR2 LQKENI. This CDR3 spans 15 amino acids. CDR3 residues: CASSPQTGIDYGYTF. In DNA, the CDR3 is TGTGCCAGCTCACCTCAAACAGGGATCGACTATGGCTACACCTTC.

This clone came up a few times. The CDR3: CASSYRAGQSEAFF. The CDR3 bases are TGTGCCAGCAGTTACAGGGCGGGACAGTCTGAAGCTTTCTTT. The rearrangement joins TRBV6-5 to TRBJ1-1; 7 nucleotides align to TRBD1. This CDR3 has 14 residues. The germline V gene has CDR1 MNHEY and CDR2 SVGAGI. The junction had 6 bases not matched to a gene; V was cut back by 2 bases and J by 6 bases.

This clone was observed a few times. The V gene is TRBV29-1, the J gene TRBJ2-6; tentative D call: TRBD2 (5 bases). CDR3 length equals 15 residues. CDR1 is SQVTM, CDR2 ANQGSEA, per germline. Trimming cost V 6 bases and J 0 bases, with 12 bases left between them. The CDR3 nucleotides are TGCAGCGTCCCCGGGATCCTCTCTGGGGCCAACGTCCTGACTTTC. Its protein is CSVPGILSGANVLTF.

This clone came up a few times. The chain combines TRBV2 with TRBJ1-1, with D possibly being TRBD1 (5 bases). The germline V gene encodes CDR1 SNHLY and CDR2 FYNNEI. V was shortened by 9 bases and J by 2 bases, with 13 bases between the two germline ends. CDR3 length: 13 residues. The CDR3 reads CASRRDINTEAFF. The CDR3 DNA is TGTGCCAGTCGCAGGGATATTAACACTGAAGCTTTCTTT.

With regard to this clone: Other DNA sequences in the sample encode the same CDR3. V is TRBV5-1 and J is TRBJ2-7; 8 bases are a match to TRBD1. Germline V gene data show CDR1 as SGHRS and CDR2 as YFSETQ. V shed 0 bases and J 1 base; nucleotides not matched to a gene: 3. This CDR3 region has 15 residues. CDR3 residues: CASSLGQGRSYEQYF. The DNA for the CDR3 is TGCGCCAGCAGCTTGGGACAGGGGAGATCCTACGAGCAGTACTTC.

The J gene is TRBJ1-5, the V gene TRBV19; D is possibly TRBD1 (5 bases). V lost 9 bases, J lost 7 bases, and 19 bases lay in between. The CDR3 consists of 14 residues. Germline V gene data show CDR1 as LNHDA and CDR2 as SQIVND (reference sequence). This CDR3 reads CARRWGLRRQPQHF. Here the CDR3 DNA reads TGTGCCAGAAGGTGGGGCCTTCGGCGACAGCCCCAGCATTTT.